The 5 T cell receptor beta chains presented below share a single source sample, sequenced in a study of identical twins. TCRdb used MiXCR to reprocess the 5' RACE reads, holding one entry per CDR3 protein. The table has roughly 1.6 million distinct CDR3 sequences, around a third seen once. Sequenced: cord blood. The receptors stem from a newborn girl in good health.

The chain uses TRBV24-1 and TRBJ2-7, with D perhaps matching TRBD1 (6 bases). The CDR3 consists of 14 residues. Germline CDR1 KGHDR, CDR2 SFDVKD. V dropped 10 bases and J dropped 1 base, with 16 bases sitting between them. CDR3: CATRQVTPSYEQYF. In DNA, the CDR3 is TGTGCCACTCGACAGGTTACGCCGTCCTACGAGCAGTACTTC.

This clonotype was picked up many times. The chain links TRBV5-1 to TRBJ1-1; D perhaps matches TRBD1 (5 bases). Trimming shortened V by 1 base and J by 0 bases, and 7 bases separated the two germline ends. CDR3 length: 14 amino acids. CDR1 is SGHRS and CDR2 is YFSETQ in the germline V gene. The CDR3 spells CASSLRQMNTEAFF. CDR3 in DNA: TGCGCCAGCAGCTTGAGACAGATGAACACTGAAGCTTTCTTT.

This clonotype has only a few counts. This chain connects TRBV20-1 to TRBJ2-6, with 9 bases fitting TRBD2. CDR3 length: 17 residues. Germline loops: CDR1 DFQATT, CDR2 SNEGSKA (reference sequence). V gave up 3 bases and J gave up 4 bases; unmatched junction bases: 10. The CDR3 here is CSARGLAPIWGANVLTF. The CDR3, as DNA: TGCAGTGCTAGGGGACTAGCCCCTATTTGGGGGGCCAACGTCCTGACTTTC.

This clonotype was seen a few times. The rearrangement joins TRBV19 to TRBJ1-2; 9 positions match TRBD1. Looked up from germline, CDR1 is LNHDA and CDR2 is SQIVND (reference sequence). This CDR3 has 12 amino acids. The ends lost 8 bases at V and 4 bases at J; junction bases unmatched: 2. The CDR3 here is CASGTGPYGYTF. As DNA, the CDR3 is TGTGCCAGTGGGACAGGGCCCTATGGCTACACCTTC.

This clonotype was seen only once. The junction shows a germline mismatch at one end, possibly a read error. This rearrangement joins TRBV6-2 or TRBV6-3 to TRBJ1-5; 7 bases are a match to TRBD1. This CDR3 has 14 residues. In germline, CDR1 is MNHEY, CDR2 SVGEGT. In DNA form, the CDR3 reads TGTGCCGGCAGTTCGTTGACAGGGTGGCAGCCCCAGCATTTT. Protein sequence: CAGSSLTGWQPQHF.